A selection of T cell receptor beta chains follows, all from one sample in a study of cytomegalovirus exposure and HLA in healthy donors. Generated by immunoSEQ multiplex PCR, the TCRdb table keeps only in-frame clones and is missing some. The sample carries 140,000 or so clones, about 75% recorded once. The sequencing sample was made of PBMCs. The receptors come from a man aged 55 to 69 in good health and CMV-seronegative. Both conserved end residues are part of each CDR3.

v_call cdr3_aa
TRBV18 CASSPGSGGWDTEAFF
TRBV19 CASSSGLAGSGFF
TRBV18 CASSPTGSTNEKLFF
TRBV25-1 CASSTTGKSTGELFF
TRBV4-1 CASSHPPGTENYEQYF
TRBV5-4 CASSDMDREYEQYF
TRBV9 CASSVGTSGRASAGEQYF
TRBV19 CASSPQGGEKLFF
TRBV6-5 CASKRELANEQYF
TRBV25-1 CASSETLGTIYNEQFF
TRBV9 CASSPRGGGPQFF
TRBV29-1 CSVEQNPGQGTYEQYF
TRBV29-1 CSVAGTGEYTIYF
TRBV4-3 CASVLSVGLYNEQFF
TRBV10-1 CASSSLGELFF
TRBV6-5 CASSSGRGETQYF
TRBV5-4 CASSLGVAGGFDTQYF
TRBV27 CASSQRPKILAGLTDTQYF
TRBV4-1 CASSQDRLAGFSYEQYF
TRBV5-1 CASSPLVGGRARTDTQYF
TRBV4-1 CASSRLLAGTDTQYF
TRBV2 CASTETGAGYTF
TRBV12-5 CASGSSGLAGEQFF
TRBV11-3 CASSHGTSGSSGGSYNEQFF
TRBV18 CASSALPSGSKEQYF
TRBV9 CASSVVGVAGDTEAFF
TRBV6-5 CASTRRGLTNEQFF
TRBV30 CAWSVGGPYEQYF
TRBV7-9 CASSPPSQGGETQYF
TRBV9 CASSVAQGAYNEQFF
TRBV28 CASSLRQPHEQYF
TRBV5-4 CASSLENGFSPLHF
TRBV29-1 CSVPGLGDTDTQYF
TRBV11-1 CASSLARVDEQYF
TRBV2 CASSELDSAYEQYF